The clone carrying this TCR beta chain was detected a few times. Germline CDR1 reads MNHEY; CDR2 reads SMNVEV (reference sequence). The CDR3 extends over 16 amino acids. V was clipped by 4 bases and J by 0 bases; unmatched bases: 6. The repertoire was sequenced with immunoSEQ multiplex PCR; TCRdb's copy has only in-frame clones and lacks some. Counted here are approximately 180,000 clones, 60% to 80% occurring once; the ten biggest clones make up roughly a sixth. This sample was taken from a study of blood T cell repertoires in COVID-19. Study information: PBMCs, B-cell-depleted T cells, or T cells provided the cDNA or gDNA that made up the material.

This clonotype was sampled from a woman aged 45-65 years who had recovered from COVID-19. Sequenced sample: PBMCs or T cells enriched from blood (not recorded which). The chain combines TRBV27 with TRBJ1-3, with 7 bases fitting TRBD1. In nucleotides, the CDR3 is TGTGCCAGCAGTTCGGGACAGTTCATCTCTGGAAACACCATATATTTT. It encodes CASSSGQFISGNTIYF.